This T cell receptor (beta chain) was retrieved from a study of T-cell reconstitution after alpha-beta-depleted transplantation in children. Preparation of the TCRbeta library was carried out with unique molecular identifiers. Using its own MiXCR run on the PCR reads, TCRdb lists one record per CDR3 protein. The table has approximately 220,000 distinct CDR3 sequences, about 15% seen once. Worth noting for this clonotype: As yet, its antigen is unknown.

Whole-study findings and limits: Most T-cell counts and diversity one year after the transplant came from T cells that were newly produced. Surviving recipient T cells and thymic progenitors underlay high day-60 TCRbeta diversity in some patients. Reported findings indicate that, about two months after transplant, alpha-beta T cells came from several hundred expanded clones, which were derived from non-depleted graft cells.

The V gene's germline CDR1 is SGHKS and CDR2 YYEKEE (reference sequence). The CDR3 is 14 amino acids. V lost 9 bases and J lost 2; bases outside the gene matches: 5. The sequence derives from a male patient between 2 and 15 years old who had a stem cell transplant for acute lymphoblastic leukemia, so the T cells may come from the graft donor. The sample here was PBMCs, mostly from graft donor cells, taken 360 days after TCRalphabeta/CD19-depleted stem cell transplant. This rearrangement joins TRBV5-5 to TRBJ2-2, with TRBD1 matching over 9 bases. DNA for the CDR3: TGTGCCACCCGACAGGGGGTTAACACCGGGGAGCTGTTTTTT. Encoded protein: CATRQGVNTGELFF.